Listed below are T cell receptor beta chains from one sample, sequenced in a study of cytomegalovirus exposure and HLA in healthy donors. Here immunoSEQ multiplex PCR was the method, and the copy in TCRdb shows in-frame clones only, minus some. This table holds 90,000 to 110,000 clones, approximately 80% found once. The specimen was PBMCs. The receptors here all came from a man aged 25-40 years in good health and CMV-seronegative. Both conserved end residues are part of each CDR3. The order of the fields is CDR3 protein, CDR3 DNA, J gene, D gene, CDR3 length, V gene, clone size. A D gene is named only where the DNA matches it firmly. Not every row has a clone size; where given, it reads once, few, many or a size class.

CSVGGQGGETQYF | TGCAGCGTTGGGGGACAGGGAGGGGAGACCCAGTACTTC | TRBJ2-5 | TRBD1 | 13 | TRBV29-1 | NA
CASSPGGGRTEAFF | TGTGCCAGCAGCCCTGGCGGGGGACGCACTGAAGCTTTCTTT | TRBJ1-1 | NA | 14 | TRBV5-5 | NA
CASSRGTVNTGELFF | TGCGCCAGCAGCCGCGGGACGGTCAACACCGGGGAGCTGTTTTTT | TRBJ2-2 | NA | 15 | TRBV5-1 | NA
CASRHRGGSHEQYF | TGTGCCAGCAGACACAGGGGGGGGTCCCACGAGCAGTACTTC | TRBJ2-7 | NA | 14 | TRBV11-3 | once
CASTQTVSNTEAFF | TGCGCCAGCACCCAGACAGTTTCGAACACTGAAGCTTTCTTT | TRBJ1-1 | NA | 14 | TRBV5-1 | NA
CASSVEARVSGANVLTF | TGTGCCAGCAGCGTAGAGGCCAGGGTATCTGGGGCCAACGTCCTGACTTTC | TRBJ2-6 | NA | 17 | TRBV9 | NA
CAWSPSPVLNTEAFF | TGTGCCTGGAGTCCCTCTCCCGTATTGAACACTGAAGCTTTCTTT | TRBJ1-1 | NA | 15 | TRBV30 | NA
CASSLFPDRASYEQYF | TGTGCCAGCAGTTTGTTCCCGGACAGGGCCTCCTACGAGCAGTACTTC | TRBJ2-7 | TRBD1 | 16 | TRBV28 | NA
CASSGPGTDLMNTEAFF | TGCGCCAGCAGCGGACCCGGGACAGATCTCATGAACACTGAAGCTTTCTTT | TRBJ1-1 | TRBD1 | 17 | TRBV5-1 | NA
CASSLGTGGADTQYF | TGTGCCAGCAGCCTAGGGACAGGGGGCGCGGATACGCAGTATTTT | TRBJ2-3 | TRBD1 | 15 | TRBV7-2 | NA
CAIRGLGTNEKLFF | TGTGCCATCAGGGGACTAGGGACTAATGAAAAACTGTTTTTT | TRBJ1-4 | NA | 14 | TRBV10-3 | NA
CASSLVAAPYEQYF | TGTGCCAGCAGCTTAGTGGCGGCACCCTACGAGCAGTACTTC | TRBJ2-7 | NA | 14 | TRBV7-9 | once
CASSELGGSTEAFF | TGTGCCAGCAGTGAGTTGGGGGGGAGCACTGAAGCTTTCTTT | TRBJ1-1 | NA | 14 | TRBV6-1 | NA
CASSELVTGGLETQYF | TGTGCCAGCAGTGAATTAGTGACAGGGGGCTTAGAGACCCAGTACTTC | TRBJ2-5 | TRBD1 | 16 | TRBV6-1 | NA
CASSPRLASHEQFF | TGTGCCAGCAGTCCGAGACTAGCCTCCCATGAGCAGTTCTTC | TRBJ2-1 | TRBD2 | 14 | TRBV6-4 | NA
CASSGTGYSYEQYF | TGTGCCAGCAGTGGCACAGGTTACTCCTACGAGCAGTACTTC | TRBJ2-7 | NA | 14 | TRBV27 | few
CASSVGGEARRYEQYF | TGTGCCAGCAGCGTAGGAGGGGAGGCCAGGAGGTACGAGCAGTACTTC | TRBJ2-7 | NA | 16 | TRBV9 | NA
CASTASGYNEQFF | TGCGCCAGCACGGCTAGCGGATACAATGAGCAGTTCTTC | TRBJ2-1 | TRBD2 | 13 | TRBV4-3 | NA
CASRPGTSGSYTGELFF | TGTGCCAGCAGACCCGGGACTAGCGGGAGTTACACCGGGGAGCTGTTTTTT | TRBJ2-2 | TRBD2 | 17 | TRBV27 | NA
CATRGGFLKDGYTF | TGCGCCACCAGGGGGGGGTTCCTTAAGGATGGCTACACCTTC | TRBJ1-2 | TRBD1 | 14 | TRBV10-2 | NA
CSSSLSDTEAFF | TGTTCCAGCAGCTTGAGTGACACTGAAGCTTTCTTT | TRBJ1-1 | NA | 12 | TRBV7-9 | few
CASRSTGEQYF | TGTGCCAGCAGGTCTACGGGTGAGCAGTACTTC | TRBJ2-7 | NA | 11 | TRBV6-5 | NA
CASSPTVIADYNEQFF | TGTGCCAGCAGCCCCACGGTAATAGCGGACTACAATGAGCAGTTCTTC | TRBJ2-1 | NA | 16 | TRBV7-2 | NA
CATTNDKTGTNYEQYF | TGCGCCACCACAAACGATAAAACCGGGACTAACTACGAGCAGTACTTC | TRBJ2-7 | TRBD2 | 16 | TRBV5-1 | NA
CASSLAGTGLETQYF | TGTGCCAGCAGCTTAGCTGGGACAGGGTTAGAGACCCAGTACTTC | TRBJ2-5 | TRBD1 | 15 | TRBV7-2 | once
CASGPGQGYNEQFF | TGTGCTAGTGGGCCGGGACAGGGCTACAATGAGCAGTTCTTC | TRBJ2-1 | TRBD1 | 14 | TRBV12-5 | NA
CASGLGRDYQPQHF | TGTGCTAGTGGTTTGGGGAGAGATTATCAGCCCCAGCATTTT | TRBJ1-5 | NA | 14 | TRBV12-5 | NA
CASSLVRSSYEQYF | TGTGCCAGCAGCTTAGTGCGGAGCTCCTACGAGCAGTACTTC | TRBJ2-7 | NA | 14 | TRBV11-2 | NA
CASRDNRVTEAFF | TGTGCCAGTAGGGATAACAGGGTAACTGAAGCTTTCTTT | TRBJ1-1 | NA | 13 | TRBV19 | NA
CASSEIRGRNEKLFF | TGTGCCAGCAGCGAAATCAGGGGGAGGAATGAAAAACTGTTTTTT | TRBJ1-4 | TRBD1 | 15 | TRBV27 | NA
CASSSSAASGSTYAYEQYF | TGTGCCAGCAGTTCATCGGCCGCTAGCGGAAGTACTTATGCCTACGAGCAGTACTTC | TRBJ2-7 | TRBD2 | 19 | TRBV28 | NA
CASSLGRGGSDTQYF | TGTGCCAGCAGCTTGGGGCGGGGGGGGTCAGATACGCAGTATTTT | TRBJ2-3 | TRBD2 | 15 | TRBV7-6 | NA
CASSEDRKWETQYF | TGTGCCAGCAGTGAGGACAGGAAGTGGGAGACCCAGTACTTC | TRBJ2-5 | TRBD1 | 14 | TRBV9 | NA
CASSLPPGVVDEQYF | TGTGCCAGCAGCTTGCCCCCGGGAGTTGTCGACGAGCAGTACTTC | TRBJ2-7 | NA | 15 | TRBV7-9 | NA
CASSRGGNGQPQHF | TGTGCCAGTAGTAGAGGGGGCAACGGTCAGCCCCAGCATTTT | TRBJ1-5 | TRBD1 | 14 | TRBV19 | NA
CASSHPFETQYF | TGCGCCAGCAGCCACCCCTTCGAGACCCAGTACTTC | TRBJ2-5 | NA | 12 | TRBV4-1 | NA
CASSVLGGGDGYTF | TGTGCCAGCAGCGTACTTGGTGGAGGGGATGGCTACACCTTC | TRBJ1-2 | NA | 14 | TRBV9 | few
CASSPPGGTNEKLFF | TGTGCCAGCTCACCACCAGGGGGCACTAATGAAAAACTGTTTTTT | TRBJ1-4 | TRBD1 | 15 | TRBV18 | NA
CASSSPRGQGDLGYTF | TGTGCCAGCAGCTCACCGCGAGGACAGGGGGATCTTGGCTACACCTTC | TRBJ1-2 | TRBD1 | 16 | TRBV7-9 | NA
CSAREDREAFF | TGCAGTGCTAGAGAGGACAGGGAAGCTTTCTTT | TRBJ1-1 | TRBD1 | 11 | TRBV20-1 | NA
CASSFGRGLEQFF | TGTGCCAGCAGTTTCGGCAGGGGGCTTGAGCAGTTCTTC | TRBJ2-1 | TRBD1 | 13 | TRBV27 | NA
CASTSGKVGELFF | TGTGCCAGCACTAGCGGGAAGGTCGGGGAGCTGTTTTTT | TRBJ2-2 | TRBD2 | 13 | TRBV9 | NA
CSVAGQGGTDTQYF | TGCAGCGTCGCGGGACAGGGGGGCACAGATACGCAGTATTTT | TRBJ2-3 | TRBD1 | 14 | TRBV29-1 | NA
CASSPDRRRGYTF | TGTGCCAGCAGCCCGGACAGGCGTAGGGGCTACACCTTC | TRBJ1-2 | TRBD1 | 13 | TRBV6-4 | few
CASSLGTSGSRETQYF | TGTGCCAGCAGTTTAGGGACTAGCGGGAGCCGGGAGACCCAGTACTTC | TRBJ2-5 | TRBD2 | 16 | TRBV27 | NA
CASKGWRDRVHEQYF | TGTGCCAGCAAGGGGTGGCGGGACAGGGTCCACGAGCAGTACTTC | TRBJ2-7 | TRBD1 | 15 | TRBV6-1 | NA
CASSQDGTTGANVLTF | TGCGCCAGCAGCCAAGATGGGACAACTGGGGCCAACGTCCTGACTTTC | TRBJ2-6 | NA | 16 | TRBV4-3 | NA
CASSQVFPGQLSTNEKLFF | TGTGCCAGCAGCCAAGTTTTCCCGGGACAGCTTTCTACTAATGAAAAACTGTTTTTT | TRBJ1-4 | TRBD1 | 19 | TRBV14 | NA
CAISARDKHVSGANVLTF | TGTGCCATCAGTGCTAGGGACAAGCATGTCTCTGGGGCCAACGTCCTGACTTTC | TRBJ2-6 | NA | 18 | TRBV10-3 | NA
CASSPMGGYEQYF | TGTGCCAGCAGCCCAATGGGGGGCTACGAGCAGTACTTC | TRBJ2-7 | NA | 13 | TRBV27 | NA
CASGLGSGDQPQHF | TGTGCTAGTGGTTTGGGATCAGGGGATCAGCCCCAGCATTTT | TRBJ1-5 | NA | 14 | TRBV12-5 | NA
CASSEAGSTDTQYF | TGTGCCAGCAGTGAAGCAGGGAGCACAGATACGCAGTATTTT | TRBJ2-3 | NA | 14 | TRBV6-4 | NA
CASSMWIGAPNTGELFF | TGTGCCAGTAGTATGTGGATAGGGGCGCCGAACACCGGGGAGCTGTTTTTT | TRBJ2-2 | NA | 17 | TRBV19 | NA
CASSLGQGYTEAFF | TGTGCCAGCAGCTTAGGGCAGGGGTACACTGAAGCTTTCTTT | TRBJ1-1 | NA | 14 | TRBV13 | once
CASASGRAGEQFF | TGTGCCAGCGCTAGCGGGAGGGCCGGGGAGCAGTTCTTC | TRBJ2-1 | TRBD2 | 13 | TRBV2 | NA